This TCR beta chain comes out of a study of blood T cell repertoires in COVID-19. Study-wide context: From the United States, Italy and Spain came samples of acute and convalescent COVID-19.

The junction had 7 bases not matched to a gene; V was cut back by 7 bases and J by 7 bases. The CDR3 sequence is 15 residues long. Germline V CDR1 and CDR2: KGHDR, SFDVKD. As handled by the study authors: Amplifying reference gene primers gave estimates of nucleated cell counts. Produced via immunoSEQ multiplex PCR; TCRdb's table is partial and in-frame only. The DNA gave D and trimming, while V, J and clone size come from that table. Seen here are 75,000 to 100,000 clones, around 87% observed once, and the top ten hold 7.4%. This chain joins TRBV24-1 and TRBJ2-1, with 12 nucleotides matching TRBD2. This TCR was recovered from a human donor with acute or convalescent COVID-19. The donor label of this sample is uncertain. The sequencing sample was made of peripheral blood. CDR3 sequence reads: CATRTSGGQGNEQFF. CDR3 sequence (DNA): TGTGCCACCAGGACTAGCGGGGGTCAAGGGAATGAGCAGTTCTTC.